Listed here are 27 T cell receptor beta chains from one sample, sequenced in a study of blood T cell repertoires in COVID-19. The repertoire was sequenced with immunoSEQ multiplex PCR; TCRdb's copy has only in-frame clones and lacks some. In the table there are around 97,000 clones, around 87% of which are singletons. Sequences were obtained from peripheral blood. The receptors originated from a human donor in a cohort sampled during active COVID-19.

This clone was observed a few times. The V call is TRBV6-5, the J call TRBJ2-7; maybe TRBD1 (5 bases). From germline, CDR1 is MNHEY and CDR2 SVGAGI. The CDR3 totals 15 residues. V gave up 6 bases and J gave up 3 bases, with 18 bases separating them. CDR3 DNA: TGTGCCAGCAGACGTGGACAATTCCCCGACTACGAGCAGTACTTC. Protein: CASRRGQFPDYEQYF.

This clone was counted ten times or more. The rearrangement links TRBV28 to TRBJ1-5; no clear D gene. The germline CDR1 and CDR2 sequences are MDHEN and SYDVKM. The V and J ends lost 6 bases and 9 bases respectively, with 12 bases between them. The CDR3 contains 12 residues. CDR3 DNA sequence: TGTGCCAGCAGGGAGGGCTCTGGGCCCCAGCATTTT. Its protein product is CASREGSGPQHF.

The table lists this clone with a count of one. The V and J genes are TRBV19 and TRBJ2-1, with 8 positions matching TRBD1. V was pared by 9 bases and J by 5 bases, with 9 bases of the junction left unmatched. The germline V gene has CDR1 LNHDA and CDR2 SQIVND (reference sequence). The CDR3 length is 14 residues. The CDR3 sequence: CASRRPGGHNEQFF. CDR3 DNA sequence: TGTGCCAGCCGCAGACCAGGGGGCCACAATGAGCAGTTCTTC.

The chain has TRBV27 and TRBJ1-1; 8 bases align to TRBD1. CDR1 MNHEY and CDR2 SMNVEV come from the germline V gene (reference sequence). J was trimmed by 1 base and V by 6 bases; bases with no gene match: 7. This CDR3 has 15 residues. The CDR3 region has the DNA TGTGCCAGCAGCGGACAGGGTATATGGAACACTGAAGCTTTCTTT. Translated, it gives CASSGQGIWNTEAFF.

The J gene is TRBJ2-1, the V gene TRBV9; 7 positions match TRBD2. The V gene end was trimmed by 1 base and the J gene end by 5 bases; junction bases not matched to a gene: 3. CDR3 length equals 14 residues. Germline assignment: CDR1 SGDLS and CDR2 YYNGEE. Here the CDR3 reads CASSVLADHNEQFF. CDR3 nucleotide sequence: TGTGCCAGCAGCGTACTAGCGGACCACAATGAGCAGTTCTTC.

V gene TRBV5-1 combines with J gene TRBJ2-7, with a weak D call TRBD1 (6 bases). From germline, CDR1 is SGHRS and CDR2 YFSETQ. Trimming shortened V by 2 bases and J by 5 bases, and 17 bases separated the two germline ends. The CDR3 length is 15 residues. The CDR3 coding sequence is TGCGCCAGCAGCTTCGTCAGGGGACGCGCGGACGAGCAGTACTTC. The encoded protein is CASSFVRGRADEQYF.

The chain combines TRBV3-1 (or the pseudogene TRBV3-2) with TRBJ1-2; 9 nucleotides match TRBD1. CDR1 and CDR2 from the germline V gene are LGHDT and YNNKEL (reference sequence). J was trimmed by 2 bases and V by 2 bases; bases with no gene match: 3. The CDR3 sequence is 15 residues long. The chain's CDR3 is CASSQLDRGNYGYTF. CDR3 DNA sequence: TGTGCCAGCAGCCAATTGGACAGGGGAAACTATGGCTACACCTTC.

The chain combines TRBV27 with TRBJ1-6; perhaps TRBD1 as D (6 bases). CDR3 length equals 13 residues. Trimming left V 5 bases short and J 11 bases short, with 13 bases between. Germline CDR1 and CDR2: MNHEY and SMNVEV (reference sequence). CDR3 DNA: TGTGCCAGCAGTCCCGGACAGACGACACCCCTCCACTTT. This sequence encodes CASSPGQTTPLHF.

The chain is built from TRBV6-2 or TRBV6-3 and TRBJ2-7; possible D gene TRBD2, 5 bases. The length of the CDR3 is 14 residues. V dropped 6 bases and J dropped 7 bases, with 19 bases sitting between them. Germline CDR1 reads MNHEY; CDR2 reads SVGEGT. The CDR3 nucleotides are TGTGCCAGCAGCCCTCGTTCTACGGGAACTGAGCAGTACTTC. Protein: CASSPRSTGTEQYF.

The chain is built from TRBV11-2 and TRBJ2-5; 9 nucleotides align to TRBD2. The V gene end was trimmed by 0 bases and the J gene end by 2 bases; junction bases not matched to a gene: 10. There are 18 residues in the CDR3. Germline V gene sequence: CDR1 SGHAT, CDR2 FQNNGV. CDR3 amino acids: CASSLDRAGGPDQETQYF. Written as DNA, the CDR3 is TGTGCCAGCAGCTTAGATCGGGCGGGAGGGCCGGATCAAGAGACCCAGTACTTC.

J is TRBJ1-4 and V is TRBV18; weak D call: TRBD1 (5 bases). CDR1 and CDR2 from the germline V gene are KGHSH and LQKENI. There are 15 residues in the CDR3. Trimming took 1 base from V and 3 from J, leaving 9 bases between them. CDR3 residues: CASSPRGRPNEKLFF. The CDR3 DNA sequence: TGTGCCAGCTCACCACGGGGGAGGCCTAATGAAAAACTGTTTTTT.

V gene TRBV11-2 combines with J gene TRBJ2-1; TRBD2 is a possible D gene (6 bases). The CDR3 is 16 amino acids. V lost 5 bases and J 2 bases, leaving 16 bases between the germline ends. CDR1 SGHAT and CDR2 FQNNGV come from the germline V gene. CDR3 protein: CASSVLAARTYNEQFF. The CDR3 DNA reads as TGTGCCAGCAGCGTTTTAGCGGCGAGAACCTACAATGAGCAGTTCTTC.

V gene TRBV5-1 combines with J gene TRBJ1-2; perhaps TRBD1 as D (6 bases). There are 15 residues in the CDR3. Trimming removed 0 bases from V and 4 bases from J, with 13 bases in between. Germline CDR1 reads SGHRS; CDR2 reads YFSETQ. CDR3 DNA: TGCGCCAGCAGCTTGGACGGAGGACAGCCCTATGGCTACACCTTC. Protein sequence: CASSLDGGQPYGYTF.

This CDR3 is CASSTRRGGGYGYTF. The CDR3 DNA reads as TGTGCCAGTAGTACCAGGCGCGGGGGAGGCTATGGCTACACCTTC. The V gene is TRBV19, the J gene TRBJ1-2; TRBD1 is a possible D gene (5 bases). V lost 4 bases to trimming and J lost 4 bases, with 16 bases between them. The CDR3 length is 15 residues. CDR1 and CDR2 from the germline V gene are LNHDA and SQIVND (reference sequence).

The rearrangement joins TRBV21-1 to TRBJ2-5; the D call of TRBD2 is as the table states it, not checked on the DNA. TRBV21-1 is tagged as a pseudogene. This CDR3 is built from 18 residues. CDR3 nucleotide sequence: TGTGCCAGCAGCAAAAACAGAAAAGAGCGGGAGGGAGAAGAGACCCAGTACTTC. Its protein product is CASSKNRKEREGEETQYF.

This clone was counted once. The rearrangement links TRBV7-8 to TRBJ1-2; maybe TRBD1 (6 bases). The CDR3 runs 16 residues. Germline V gene data show CDR1 as SGHVS and CDR2 as FQNEAQ. V was shortened by 1 base and J by 7 bases, with 19 bases between the two germline ends. CDR3: CASSLVSGTGKSGYTF. CDR3 coding DNA: TGTGCCAGCAGCTTAGTATCAGGAACAGGGAAAAGTGGCTACACCTTC.

There are a few counts of this clone. The chain couples TRBV6-5 to TRBJ1-2, with 8 bases identical to TRBD1. Looked up from germline, CDR1 is MNHEY and CDR2 is SVGAGI. With V trimmed by 9 bases and J by 3 bases, 3 bases remained unmatched. This CDR3 has 12 residues. The CDR3 nucleotides are TGTGCCAGTCAGACAGGGGACTATGGCTACACCTTC. Its protein product is CASQTGDYGYTF.

The chain uses TRBV5-4 and TRBJ1-4, with 7 bases fitting TRBD1. The CDR3 totals 14 residues. V shed 0 bases, J shed 5 bases, and the junction held 1 base outside the gene matches. The germline V gene encodes CDR1 SGHNT and CDR2 YYREEE (reference sequence). The CDR3 DNA sequence: TGTGCCAGCAGCTTGGAGACAGGGAATGAAAAACTGTTTTTT. Protein product: CASSLETGNEKLFF.

The chain recombines TRBV6-5 with TRBJ1-1; D is unclear. V dropped 5 bases and J dropped 5 bases, with 15 bases sitting between them. CDR3 length: 14 amino acids. Germline V lookup: CDR1 MNHEY, CDR2 SVGAGI. In nucleotides, the CDR3 is TGTGCCAGCAGTCTTTCGACGGGTCGTACTGAAGCTTTCTTT. Protein sequence: CASSLSTGRTEAFF.

The chain is built from TRBV19 and TRBJ1-4; TRBD1 agrees at 10 bases. CDR1 is LNHDA, CDR2 SQIVND, per germline (reference sequence). The CDR3 has 14 amino acids. After removal of 7 bases from V and 7 bases from J, the junction contained 6 bases not matched to a gene. The CDR3 region is CASTPRDRGEKLFF. The CDR3, as DNA: TGTGCCAGTACCCCTCGGGACAGGGGTGAAAAACTGTTTTTT.

The rearrangement links TRBV7-2 to TRBJ2-5, with D hard to call. Germline V lookup: CDR1 SGHTA, CDR2 FQGNSA. V was clipped by 2 bases and J by 7 bases, with 11 bases between them. The CDR3 is 13 amino acids. The CDR3 loop is CASSLTGPGTQYF. CDR3 nucleotides: TGTGCCAGCAGCTTAACGGGTCCGGGGACCCAGTACTTC.

This clone showed up just a few times. This chain links TRBV20-1 with TRBJ2-7; D is uncertain. Trimming shortened V by 3 bases and J by 6 bases, and 12 bases separated the two germline ends. Germline V gives CDR1 DFQATT, CDR2 SNEGSKA (reference sequence). This CDR3 region has 12 residues. The CDR3 DNA follows: TGCAGTGCTAGTGCCCCGTCGCGCGAGCAGTACTTC. Translated: CSASAPSREQYF.

The gene calls are TRBV28 and TRBJ1-4; 7 bases map to TRBD1. Germline assignment: CDR1 MDHEN and CDR2 SYDVKM. The CDR3 has 13 amino acids. V dropped 8 bases and J dropped 4; count of bases not matched to a gene: 4. The CDR3 sequence is CASRQGFNEKLFF. In nucleotides, the CDR3 is TGTGCCAGCCGACAGGGTTTTAATGAAAAACTGTTTTTT.

This chain links TRBV4-1 with TRBJ2-1; D is perhaps TRBD2 (6 bases). In germline, CDR1 is MGHRA, CDR2 YSYEKL. Trimming removed 0 bases from V and 7 bases from J, with 16 bases in between. This CDR3 comprises 16 residues. Here the CDR3 DNA reads TGCGCCAGCAGCCAAGAGGGACTCACTCGCCGAAATGAGCAGTTCTTC. Translation gives CASSQEGLTRRNEQFF.

The CDR3 nucleotides are TGCGCCAGCAGCCCGCGGGATGCAACTAATGAAAAACTGTTTTTT. It specifies CASSPRDATNEKLFF. The chain is built from TRBV5-1 and TRBJ1-4; D is ambiguous. Germline assignment: CDR1 SGHRS and CDR2 YFSETQ. V dropped 4 bases and J dropped 0 bases, with 10 bases sitting between them. The CDR3 spans 15 residues.

The chain has TRBV6-5 and TRBJ2-1; 8 bases align to TRBD1. Trimming cost V 7 bases and J 1 base; bases outside gene matches: 6. CDR1 is MNHEY and CDR2 is SVGAGI in the germline V gene. The CDR3 consists of 15 residues. The CDR3 region is CASIQDRVSYNEQFF. CDR3 bases: TGTGCCAGCATCCAGGACAGGGTATCCTACAATGAGCAGTTCTTC.

The chain is built from TRBV21-1 and TRBJ2-7; the DNA was not compared with TRBD1, the D call given in the table. TRBV21-1 is shown as a pseudogene. The CDR3 runs 16 residues. CDR3 sequence: CASSPRDRGPPYEQYF. CDR3 DNA sequence: TGTGCCAGCAGCCCCCGGGACAGGGGGCCCCCCTACGAGCAGTACTTC.